This T cell receptor beta chain was sequenced for a study of blood T cell repertoires in COVID-19. V lost 3 bases and J lost 1, with 6 bases in between. The CDR3 totals 13 residues. CDR1 and CDR2 from the germline V gene are MNHNS and SASEGT. TCRdb's table, derived via immunoSEQ multiplex PCR, lists solely in-frame clones and lacks some. The data hold 250,000 to 350,000 clones, with 89% observed a single time. The material sequenced was peripheral blood. The TCR originated in a man aged 18 to 30 who had recovered from COVID-19. The rearrangement joins TRBV6-1 to TRBJ1-1, with D perhaps TRBD1 (5 bases). CDR3 in DNA: TGTGCCAGCAGTGAGGGGGGGAACACTGAAGCTTTCTTT. Translated: CASSEGGNTEAFF.